This is a list of T cell receptor beta chains from one sample in a study of molecular identifiers for immune sequencing clone quantification. MiXCR was run by TCRdb on the PCR reads, yielding one entry per CDR3 protein. The sample contains about 320,000 distinct CDR3 sequences, about 22% of which appear only once. Sequenced material: naive CD8+ T cells from blood, with Jurkat cell RNA spiked in. The receptors derive from a human donor in good health. Some libraries in this study had Jurkat cell RNA spiked in. Each CDR3 is given with its conserved first and last residue. The D gene is left open where the match is weak. The size of a clone is reported for some rows only, either as once, few or many, or as a class for expanded clones.

TRBV11-2,TRBJ2-7,NA,NA,CASSQGHWSSYEQYF,TGTGCCAGCAGCCAAGGGCACTGGAGCTCCTACGAGCAGTACTTC
TRBV12-5,TRBJ1-5,many,NA,CASGLTSQPQHF,TGTGCTAGTGGTTTGACCAGTCAGCCCCAGCATTTT
TRBV4-3,TRBJ2-2,many,NA,CASSQDGERTGELFF,TGCGCCAGCAGCCAAGATGGAGAGCGGACCGGGGAGCTGTTTTTT
TRBV28,TRBJ1-6,many,NA,CASSPPSGGVSLHF,TGTGCCAGCAGTCCCCCATCGGGGGGGGTATCCCTCCACTTT
TRBV7-9,TRBJ1-1,many,NA,CASSLSFRGGTEAFF,TGTGCCAGCAGCTTATCGTTTCGGGGGGGCACTGAAGCTTTCTTT
TRBV19,TRBJ2-3,few,NA,CASSIVPGDTQYF,TGTGCCAGTAGTATTGTCCCGGGAGATACGCAGTATTTT
TRBV27,TRBJ1-6,many,TRBD1,CASRLTGTNSPLHF,TGTGCCAGCAGACTGACAGGGACCAATTCACCCCTCCACTTT
TRBV5-8,TRBJ1-1,few,NA,CASSSYRVTEAFF,TGTGCCAGCAGCTCCTACAGGGTTACTGAAGCTTTCTTT
TRBV27,TRBJ2-3,many,NA,CASSPYTDSDTQYF,TGTGCCAGCAGTCCTTACACCGATTCAGATACGCAGTATTTT
TRBV20-1,TRBJ2-3,NA,NA,CSARVMTSTDTQYF,TGCAGTGCTAGAGTTATGACTTCCACAGATACGCAGTATTTT
TRBV19,TRBJ2-7,few,TRBD1,CASSIALGQGAYEQYF,TGTGCCAGTAGTATAGCCTTAGGACAGGGGGCCTACGAGCAGTACTTC
TRBV19,TRBJ2-3,many,NA,CASSYWGENPADTQYF,TGTGCCAGTAGTTACTGGGGGGAGAACCCGGCAGATACGCAGTATTTT
TRBV13,TRBJ2-2,many,NA,CASSSRPLGELFF,TGTGCCAGCAGCTCACGCCCCCTCGGGGAGCTGTTTTTT